This T cell receptor beta chain originates from a study of blood T cells in healthy people across ages. Findings and limits, study-wide: Roughly linearly, TCR beta diversity per million T cells fell as age increased.

A remark on this clonotype: Its antigen is not identified.

Sample-barcoded 5' priming and a J-beta primer mix drove a second PCR of roughly 6 to 12 cycles. Each TCR beta cDNA got a 12-nucleotide random molecular identifier. In TCRdb, the 5' RACE reads were re-called with MiXCR into one record per CDR3 protein. The sample lists around 940,000 distinct CDR3 sequences; approximately 50% were seen once. This clonotype was sampled from a woman aged 60-70 years in good health. What was sequenced was blood.

The CDR3 region is CASSSWGRAKNIQYF. CDR3 coding DNA: TGTGCCAGCAGTTCGTGGGGACGAGCCAAAAACATTCAGTACTTC. The V call is TRBV27, the J call TRBJ2-4, with D tentatively TRBD1 or TRBD2 (5 bases each). The CDR3 is 15 residues long. Germline values: CDR1 MNHEY, CDR2 SMNVEV (reference sequence). Trimming left V 4 bases short and J 0 bases short, with 10 bases between.